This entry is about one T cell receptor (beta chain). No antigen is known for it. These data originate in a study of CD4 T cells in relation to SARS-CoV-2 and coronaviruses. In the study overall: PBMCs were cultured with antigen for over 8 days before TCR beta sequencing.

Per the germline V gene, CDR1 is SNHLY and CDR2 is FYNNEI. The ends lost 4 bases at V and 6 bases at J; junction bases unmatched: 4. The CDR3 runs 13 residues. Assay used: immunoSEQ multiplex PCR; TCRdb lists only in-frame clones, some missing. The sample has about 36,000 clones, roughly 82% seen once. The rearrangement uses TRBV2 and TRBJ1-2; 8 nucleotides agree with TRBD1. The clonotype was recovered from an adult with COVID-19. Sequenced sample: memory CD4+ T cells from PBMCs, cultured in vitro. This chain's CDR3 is CASSVGQADGYTF. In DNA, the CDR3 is TGTGCCAGCAGTGTGGGACAGGCAGATGGCTACACCTTC. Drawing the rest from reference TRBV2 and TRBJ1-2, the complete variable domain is EPEVTQTPSHQVTQMGQEVILRCVPISNHLYFYWYRQILGQKVEFLVSFYNNEISEKSEIFDDQFSVERPDGSNFTLKIRSTKLEDSAMYFCASSVGQADGYTFGSGTRLTVV.